The T cell receptor (beta chain) under discussion was sequenced for a study of cytomegalovirus exposure and HLA in healthy donors. These donors counted as nominally healthy when sampled, but unrecorded immune exposures were likely. This clone was picked up one time. This PCR relied on a set of 60 Vbeta primers and 13 Jbeta primers. The assay was immunoSEQ multiplex PCR, and TCRdb's table has in-frame clones only and misses some. Here the sample spans some 110,000 clones, 77% being singletons. V was cut by 5 bases and J by 7 bases, with 9 bases left in between. The CDR3 runs 12 residues. Germline V lookup: CDR1 SNHLY, CDR2 FYNNEI.

The TCR sequence derives from a woman aged 35 to 49 in good health and CMV-seropositive. The sequencing sample was made of PBMCs. J is TRBJ2-4 and V is TRBV2; D remains ambiguous. CDR3 bases: TGTGCCAGCAGTTGGAGCCAGAACATTCAGTACTTC. It is translated as CASSWSQNIQYF.